A selection of T cell receptor beta chains follows, all from one sample in a study of shared clonotypes between healthy human individuals. The repertoire was sequenced with immunoSEQ multiplex PCR; TCRdb's copy has only in-frame clones and lacks some. The table includes some 2,500,000 clones, roughly 93% detected once. The sequencing input was naive CD4+ T cells from PBMCs. The receptors derive from a man aged 18 to 29 in good health. Some clones in this sample may be carry-over from other donors' samples. The CDR3 runs from the conserved cysteine through the conserved F or W. A D gene is named only where the DNA matches it firmly. Some rows mark clone size as missing; the rest say once, few, many or name a class of expanded clone.

j_call d_call clone_size v_call cdr3_aa cdr3_nt
TRBJ2-3 TRBD2 . TRBV4-1 CASSRVAGSTDTQYF TGCGCCAGCAGCCGAGTAGCGGGAAGCACAGATACGCAGTATTTT
TRBJ2-1 . once TRBV4-2 CASSQEDEQFF TGTGCCAGCAGCCAAGAAGATGAGCAGTTCTTC
TRBJ2-3 . . TRBV12-5 CASGPGGRGTDTQYF TGTGCTAGTGGTCCAGGGGGGCGAGGCACAGATACGCAGTATTTT
TRBJ1-4 TRBD1 once TRBV5-8 CAGSEGAETTNEKLFF TGTGCCGGGTCGGAGGGGGCGGAAACAACTAATGAAAAACTGTTTTTT
TRBJ1-3 TRBD1 . TRBV10-2 CASRGTDRESGNTIYF TGCGCCAGCAGGGGGACAGACAGGGAGTCTGGAAACACCATATATTTT
TRBJ2-3 TRBD2 . TRBV29-1 CSVVGLAGATDTQYF TGCAGCGTTGTAGGGCTAGCGGGAGCCACAGATACGCAGTATTTT
TRBJ2-2 . . TRBV28 CASTRTTGELFF TGTGCCAGCACCCGGACGACCGGGGAGCTGTTTTTT
TRBJ2-2 . . TRBV7-2 CASSLGLAQPTGELFF TGTGCCAGCAGCTTAGGTCTAGCCCAGCCCACCGGGGAGCTGTTTTTT
TRBJ1-1 TRBD1 . TRBV5-5 CASSLDLPGGNTEAFF TGTGCCAGCAGCTTGGATTTACCAGGGGGGAACACTGAAGCTTTCTTT
TRBJ2-2 TRBD1 . TRBV25-1 CASSASDRATGELFF TGTGCCAGCAGTGCCTCGGACAGGGCGACCGGGGAGCTGTTTTTT
TRBJ2-1 . . TRBV10-3 CAISEWGAGNEQFF TGTGCCATCAGTGAATGGGGGGCGGGCAATGAGCAGTTCTTC
TRBJ2-7 . . TRBV7-2 CASSLLRDEQYF TGTGCCAGCAGCCTTTTGAGGGACGAGCAGTACTTC
TRBJ2-7 . once TRBV5-1 CASSRNRDQGGEQYF TGCGCCAGCAGCCGAAACCGGGATCAGGGGGGCGAGCAGTACTTC
TRBJ2-2 . . TRBV9 CASRDLNTGELFF TGTGCCAGCAGGGACTTGAACACCGGGGAGCTGTTTTTT
TRBJ2-7 . once TRBV5-1 CASSLEGYQSYEQYF TGCGCCAGCAGCTTGGAGGGGTACCAGTCCTACGAGCAGTACTTC
TRBJ2-3 TRBD2 once TRBV5-1 CASSLEGLAGGTDTQYF TGCGCCAGCAGCTTGGAGGGACTAGCGGGCGGCACAGATACGCAGTATTTT
TRBJ2-2 . . TRBV25-1 CASSPDLGNTGELFF TGTGCCAGCAGCCCGGACCTAGGAAACACCGGGGAGCTGTTTTTT
TRBJ2-3 . few TRBV9 CASSVVGTDTQYF TGTGCCAGCAGCGTAGTGGGCACAGATACGCAGTATTTT
TRBJ2-2 . . TRBV5-1 CASRSTANTGELFF TGCGCCAGCAGGTCTACCGCGAACACCGGGGAGCTGTTTTTT
TRBJ1-5 . few TRBV4-2 CASSQGARPQHF TGTGCCAGCAGCCAGGGGGCTCGGCCCCAGCATTTT
TRBJ2-7 . . TRBV25-1 CASSEFLGWHEQYF TGTGCCAGCAGTGAATTCCTAGGGTGGCACGAGCAGTACTTC
TRBJ2-7 . . TRBV5-4 CASSLGRSGRPYEQYF TGTGCCAGCAGCTTGGGTCGGAGCGGGCGCCCCTACGAGCAGTACTTC
TRBJ1-5 . . TRBV6-6 CASSYDSGNQPQHF TGTGCCAGCAGTTACGATTCCGGGAATCAGCCCCAGCATTTT
TRBJ1-1 . . TRBV7-3 CASSFTADTEAFF TGTGCCAGCAGCTTCACGGCCGACACTGAAGCTTTCTTT
TRBJ2-7 . . TRBV5-6 CASSLTGFYEQYF TGTGCCAGCAGCTTGACAGGGTTTTACGAGCAGTACTTC
TRBJ2-2 TRBD1 . TRBV5-1 CASSSGQGANTGELFF TGCGCCAGCAGCTCAGGACAGGGGGCGAACACCGGGGAGCTGTTTTTT
TRBJ2-2 . . TRBV2 CASSSLTVPGELFF TGTGCCAGCAGTTCTTTGACAGTCCCCGGGGAGCTGTTTTTT
TRBJ2-7 . . TRBV30 CAWNGAGAVYF TGTGCCTGGAATGGGGCCGGTGCAGTCTACTTC
TRBJ2-2 TRBD1 . TRBV5-1 CASSDRDRGQTGELFF TGCGCCAGCAGCGACCGGGACAGGGGGCAAACCGGGGAGCTGTTTTTT
TRBJ1-1 . . TRBV27 CASSLSFRRNPNTEAFF TGTGCCAGCAGTTTATCGTTTCGCCGGAACCCGAACACTGAAGCTTTCTTT
TRBJ2-7 TRBD2 . TRBV7-9 CASSLGGRSYEQYF TGTGCCAGCAGTTTGGGGGGGAGATCCTACGAGCAGTACTTC
TRBJ2-1 . . TRBV4-1 CASSQVRDEQFF TGCGCCAGCAGCCAAGTGAGGGATGAGCAGTTCTTC
TRBJ2-4 . . TRBV4-1 CASSQPGAKNIQYF TGCGCCAGCAGCCAGCCAGGGGCCAAAAACATTCAGTACTTC
TRBJ2-1 TRBD2 . TRBV15 CATSRGGGRASEQFF TGTGCCACCAGCAGAGGGGGCGGGAGGGCCAGTGAGCAGTTCTTC
TRBJ2-7 TRBD1 . TRBV28 CASRPRDRGNEQYF TGTGCCAGCAGGCCGCGGGACAGGGGAAACGAGCAGTACTTC
TRBJ2-7 TRBD1 . TRBV7-2 CASSLVGQISYEQYF TGTGCCAGCAGCTTAGTGGGACAGATCTCCTACGAGCAGTACTTC
TRBJ1-5 . . TRBV19 CASSIGPLRNQPQHF TGTGCCAGTAGTATTGGACCTCTGCGGAATCAGCCCCAGCATTTT
TRBJ1-4 . once TRBV5-1 CASSPSGAGEKLFF TGCGCCAGCAGCCCGTCGGGGGCAGGCGAAAAACTGTTTTTT
TRBJ1-1 . . TRBV18 CATSPGMNTEAFF TGTGCCACTTCGCCGGGGATGAACACTGAAGCTTTCTTT
TRBJ2-1 . . TRBV4-1 CASSQILGNEQFF TGCGCCAGCAGCCAAATACTAGGGAATGAGCAGTTCTTC
TRBJ2-2 . . TRBV5-4 CASSFRQGLTGELFF TGTGCCAGCAGCTTTAGGCAGGGGCTCACCGGGGAGCTGTTTTTT
TRBJ2-1 TRBD1 . TRBV4-1 CASSQTGVNEQFF TGCGCCAGCAGCCAGACAGGGGTAAATGAGCAGTTCTTC
TRBJ2-7 . . TRBV27 CASSFYRTSSYEQYF TGTGCCAGCAGTTTTTACAGGACGAGCTCCTACGAGCAGTACTTC
TRBJ1-1 TRBD1 . TRBV18 CASSPTGVNTEAFF TGTGCCAGCTCACCCACAGGGGTGAACACTGAAGCTTTCTTT
TRBJ2-7 TRBD2 . TRBV7-6 CASSLGASGRGAYEQYF TGTGCCAGCAGCTTAGGGGCTAGCGGGAGAGGGGCCTACGAGCAGTACTTC
TRBJ1-2 . once TRBV30 CAWYPRAPSNYGYTF TGTGCCTGGTATCCCCGGGCTCCTAGTAACTATGGCTACACCTTC
TRBJ2-5 . . TRBV5-1 CASSLADSQETQYF TGCGCCAGCAGCTTGGCGGACAGCCAAGAGACCCAGTACTTC
TRBJ2-2 TRBD2 . TRBV29-1 CSVERSGQGGATGELFF TGCAGCGTTGAGCGGAGTGGTCAGGGAGGGGCCACCGGGGAGCTGTTTTTT
TRBJ2-7 . . TRBV16 CASSHPSVEQYF TGTGCCAGCAGCCATCCCAGCGTCGAGCAGTACTTC
TRBJ2-5 . . TRBV5-1 CASSLGQQTETQYF TGCGCCAGCAGCTTGGGCCAGCAAACGGAGACCCAGTACTTC
TRBJ1-1 . . TRBV4-2 CASTVGDPRDTEAFF TGTGCCAGCACTGTGGGGGACCCTCGGGACACTGAAGCTTTCTTT
TRBJ1-1 TRBD1 . TRBV5-6 CASSPETGENTEAFF TGTGCCAGCAGCCCAGAAACAGGGGAGAACACTGAAGCTTTCTTT
TRBJ1-1 . . TRBV18 CASSPLRENTEAFF TGTGCCAGCTCACCACTAAGGGAAAACACTGAAGCTTTCTTT
TRBJ1-5 TRBD1 . TRBV28 CASSFGTGVNQPQHF TGTGCCAGCAGTTTCGGGACAGGGGTCAATCAGCCCCAGCATTTT
TRBJ2-5 TRBD2 . TRBV6-1 CASSETRDYYQQETQYF TGTGCCAGCAGTGAAACTCGGGACTACTACCAACAAGAGACCCAGTACTTC
TRBJ2-4 . . TRBV5-1 CASSLQSGLGKNIQYF TGCGCCAGCAGCTTGCAATCAGGGTTGGGCAAAAACATTCAGTACTTC
TRBJ1-2 . . TRBV11-2 CASSLPGRESYGYTF TGTGCCAGCAGCTTACCAGGAAGGGAGTCCTATGGCTACACCTTC
TRBJ2-7 . . TRBV5-1 CASSRTSDSEQYF TGCGCCAGCAGCCGCACTAGTGACTCCGAGCAGTACTTC
TRBJ1-2 TRBD1 . TRBV6-5 CAIKGTGGAENGYTF TGTGCCATCAAAGGGACAGGGGGCGCGGAGAATGGCTACACCTTC